A selection of T cell receptor beta chains follows, all from one sample in a study of cytomegalovirus exposure and HLA in healthy donors. The protocol was immunoSEQ multiplex PCR, while the TCRdb copy is restricted to in-frame clones and leaves out a portion. This sample has some 180,000 clones, with roughly 86% found just once. Material: PBMCs. The receptors shown here come from a man aged 30 to 39 in good health and CMV-seropositive. Each CDR3 is given with its conserved first and last residue. D genes are given only for firm matches. Rows give clone size only sometimes, using once, few, many, or a class for an expanded clone.

clone size	D gene	V gene	J gene	CDR3 DNA	CDR3 protein
NA	TRBD1	TRBV5-1	TRBJ2-3	TGCGCCAGCAGCTTGGAAGGGACAGGGTTAGGGGATACGCAGTATTTT	CASSLEGTGLGDTQYF
NA	NA	TRBV7-8	TRBJ1-2	TGTGCCAGCAGCTTAGTGCGCCCTCATGGCTACACCTTC	CASSLVRPHGYTF
NA	NA	TRBV7-9	TRBJ2-7	TGTGCCAGCAGCTTAAACAGGGAAGGCTACGAGCAGTACTTC	CASSLNREGYEQYF
NA	NA	TRBV6-5	TRBJ1-3	TGTGCCAGCAGTTACTCGAGGGGTTCCGGAAACACCATATATTTT	CASSYSRGSGNTIYF
NA	NA	TRBV2	TRBJ2-7	TGTGCCAGCAGTCGACAGTTGTACTACGAGCAGTACTTC	CASSRQLYYEQYF
NA	NA	TRBV12-2	TRBJ2-2	TGTGCAAGTCGCTTACGGTCCACCGGGGAGCTGTTTTTT	CASRLRSTGELFF
NA	NA	TRBV28	TRBJ2-7	TGTGCCAGGGCCGGCAGGGATGATCACGAGCAGTACTTC	CARAGRDDHEQYF
few	NA	TRBV5-1	TRBJ1-1	TGCGCCAGCAGCTTGGGTGTGAACACTGAAGCTTTCTTT	CASSLGVNTEAFF
NA	NA	TRBV19	TRBJ2-7	TGTGCCAGTAGCGTGGACAAGTACTACGAGCAGTACTTC	CASSVDKYYEQYF
NA	NA	TRBV11-3	TRBJ2-1	TGTGCCAGCAGCCCCCCTAACGCCCCGGGTAGTGAGCAGTTCTTC	CASSPPNAPGSEQFF
NA	TRBD1	TRBV4-1	TRBJ2-7	TGCGCCAGCAGCCAGGGACAGGGGGGTACCTACGAGCAGTACTTC	CASSQGQGGTYEQYF
NA	NA	TRBV28	TRBJ1-5	TGTGCCAGCAGTTTATTCTCCAGGGCCGCGGTGCGCAATCAGCCCCAGCATTTT	CASSLFSRAAVRNQPQHF
NA	NA	TRBV2	TRBJ1-1	TGTGCCAGCAGGCCCTCTCGGGGGGACGGGACTGAAGCTTTCTTT	CASRPSRGDGTEAFF
NA	NA	TRBV2	TRBJ1-1	TGTGCCAGCAGTATTCATGACAGCGACACTGAAGCTTTCTTT	CASSIHDSDTEAFF
NA	NA	TRBV4-1	TRBJ2-2	TGCGCCAGCAGCTTAGCGGGACAGGGCCGCACCGGGGAGCTGTTTTTT	CASSLAGQGRTGELFF
NA	NA	TRBV27	TRBJ2-7	TGTGCCAGCAGTTTGAAGGGGCCTCCCTACGAGCAGTACTTC	CASSLKGPPYEQYF
NA	NA	TRBV5-1	TRBJ1-1	TGCGCCAGCAGTCGCGACGGCAACACTGAAGCTTTCTTT	CASSRDGNTEAFF
once	TRBD1	TRBV5-1	TRBJ2-5	TGCGCCAGCAGACTTCGGACAGGGGAAGGAGAGACCCAGTACTTC	CASRLRTGEGETQYF
NA	NA	TRBV5-4	TRBJ2-7	TGTGCCAGCAGCCCTGCGGGGTTTACCTACGAGCAGTACTTC	CASSPAGFTYEQYF
NA	NA	TRBV6-1	TRBJ1-1	TGTGCCAGCAGTGAAGGGACGGTGAACACTGAAGCTTTCTTT	CASSEGTVNTEAFF
few	NA	TRBV7-9	TRBJ2-1	TGTGCCAGCAGCTCCAGTAGGGTTAACAATGAGCAGTTCTTC	CASSSSRVNNEQFF
NA	NA	TRBV5-3	TRBJ1-3	TGTGCCAGCAGGTTGGTGGGACTATCTGGAAACACCATATATTTT	CASRLVGLSGNTIYF
NA	NA	TRBV19	TRBJ1-5	TGTGCCAGTAGTATCTTTGGCCAGGGGAATCAGCCCCAGCATTTT	CASSIFGQGNQPQHF
once	NA	TRBV10-3	TRBJ2-7	TGTGCCATCAGTGTCCGGGACGGAGATACGAAGCAGTACTTC	CAISVRDGDTKQYF
NA	TRBD2	TRBV15	TRBJ2-2	TGTGCCACCAGCGAGCGACTAGCGGGAGTGGGGGAGCTGTTTTTT	CATSERLAGVGELFF
once	TRBD1	TRBV7-3	TRBJ1-6	TGTGCCAGCAGCCAACAGGGGGACTCACCCCTCCACTTT	CASSQQGDSPLHF
NA	TRBD1	TRBV2	TRBJ1-1	TGTGCCAGCAGGAGGGGGACAGCAAACACTGAAGCTTTCTTT	CASRRGTANTEAFF
NA	NA	TRBV30	TRBJ1-5	TGTGCATCGCAGGTAGGGAGCAATCAGCCCCAGCATTTT	CASQVGSNQPQHF
NA	TRBD1	TRBV25-1	TRBJ1-4	TGTGCCACTACAACGCCGGGACAGGGGGGTGAAAAACTGTTTTTT	CATTTPGQGGEKLFF
NA	NA	TRBV4-2	TRBJ1-5	TGTGCCAGCAGCCAAGATCGGCGTCAGCCCCAGCATTTT	CASSQDRRQPQHF
NA	NA	TRBV2	TRBJ1-1	TGTGCCAGCATTCGGGAAGGGGAGAACACTGAAGCTTTCTTT	CASIREGENTEAFF
NA	TRBD2	TRBV18	TRBJ2-3	TGTGCCAGCTCACCCCCAGGACTAGCGGTCGCAGATACGCAGTATTTT	CASSPPGLAVADTQYF
NA	NA	TRBV19	TRBJ1-2	TGTGCCAGTAGTACCGACGGGGGGAACTATGGCTACACCTTC	CASSTDGGNYGYTF
NA	NA	TRBV6-5	TRBJ1-1	TGTGCCAGCAGTTACCGGGGGAAGGCTTTCTTT	CASSYRGKAFF
NA	NA	TRBV19	TRBJ1-1	TGTGCCAGTAGTATGAGACAGGCGGCACCTCTAGGGACTGAAGCTTTCTTT	CASSMRQAAPLGTEAFF
once	NA	TRBV7-8	TRBJ1-1	TGTGCCAGCAGCCCGCTAATTAACACTGAAGCTTTCTTT	CASSPLINTEAFF
NA	NA	TRBV9	TRBJ1-3	TGTGCCAGCAGCGTAAACAGACCCCTCTCTGGAAACACCATATATTTT	CASSVNRPLSGNTIYF
NA	TRBD1	TRBV6-1	TRBJ1-2	TGTGCCAGCAGGAGGACAGGGGGCCCGAATGGCTACACCTTC	CASRRTGGPNGYTF
NA	NA	TRBV7-2	TRBJ1-2	TGTGCCAGCAGCTTAGGCCCCTATGGCTACACCTTC	CASSLGPYGYTF
NA	NA	TRBV29-1	TRBJ2-7	TGCAGCGTTACAGGGACCCACTCCTACGAGCAGTACTTC	CSVTGTHSYEQYF